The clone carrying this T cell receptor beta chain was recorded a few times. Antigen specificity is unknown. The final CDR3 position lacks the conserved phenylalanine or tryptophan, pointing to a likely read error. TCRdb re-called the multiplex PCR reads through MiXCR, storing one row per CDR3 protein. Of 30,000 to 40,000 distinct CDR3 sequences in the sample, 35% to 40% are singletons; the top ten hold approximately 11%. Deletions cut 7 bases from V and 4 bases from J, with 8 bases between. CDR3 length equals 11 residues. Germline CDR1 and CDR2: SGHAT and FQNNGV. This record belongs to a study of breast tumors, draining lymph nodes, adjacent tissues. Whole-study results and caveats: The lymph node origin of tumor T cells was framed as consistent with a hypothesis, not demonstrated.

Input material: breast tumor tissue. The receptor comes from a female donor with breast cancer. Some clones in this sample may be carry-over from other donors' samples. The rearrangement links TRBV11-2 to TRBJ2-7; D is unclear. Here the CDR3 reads CASTLGYEQYL. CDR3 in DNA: TGTGCCAGCACCCTTGGTTACGAGCAGTACCTC.